These T cell receptor beta chains were read from a single sample in a study of T-cell reconstitution after alpha-beta-depleted transplantation in children. Using its own MiXCR run on the PCR reads, TCRdb lists one record per CDR3 protein. Of 700,000 or so distinct CDR3 sequences in the sample, roughly 14% were seen once. The source material was PBMCs, sampled before TCRalphabeta/CD19-depleted stem cell transplant. These receptors were obtained from a girl aged 2-10 years with congenital amegakaryocytic thrombocytopenia, due to receive a stem cell transplant. CDR3s include the opening cysteine and the closing phenylalanine or tryptophan. The D gene is left open where the match is weak. Clone sizes are given selectively: once, few, many, or a class where the clone is expanded.

>NA|TRBD1|TRBJ2-7|TRBV20-1
TGCAGTGCTGTCGGACAGGACGTTTACGAGCAGTACTTC
CSAVGQDVYEQYF
>NA|NA|TRBJ2-7|TRBV5-1
TGCGCCAGCAGCGCCTATACCTACGAGCAGTACTTC
CASSAYTYEQYF
>NA|NA|TRBJ1-1|TRBV29-1
TGCAGCGGGGGACGGACAGAGAGGAACACTGAAGCTTTCTTT
CSGGRTERNTEAFF
>NA|NA|TRBJ1-1|TRBV10-2
TGCGCCAGCATGACCTTCTATGACACTGAAGCTTTCTTT
CASMTFYDTEAFF
>NA|NA|TRBJ2-3|TRBV2
TGTGCCAGCGCCCGCCGGGGACTCTCAGATACGCAGTATTTT
CASARRGLSDTQYF
>NA|NA|TRBJ1-2|TRBV3-1
TGTGCCAGCAGCCAAGTCCCCTATGGCTACACCTTC
CASSQVPYGYTF
>NA|TRBD2|TRBJ2-5|TRBV29-1
TGCAGCGTTTTAGCGGGAGAAGAGACCCAGTACTTC
CSVLAGEETQYF
>many|TRBD1|TRBJ2-7|TRBV5-1
TGCGCCAGCAGCCCGGGACAGGGAGACGAGCAGTACTTC
CASSPGQGDEQYF
>many|TRBD1|TRBJ1-5|TRBV5-1
TGCGCCAGCAGCAACTCGCCGGGACAGAATAGCAATCAGCCCCAGCATTTT
CASSNSPGQNSNQPQHF
>many|TRBD1|TRBJ1-5|TRBV7-2
TGTGCCAGCAGTGGAACAGGGGGCGGTCAGCCCCAGCATTTT
CASSGTGGGQPQHF
>many|TRBD2|TRBJ2-1|TRBV4-2
TGTGCCAGCAGCCAAGCTAGCGGGCCTTACAATGAGCAGTTCTTC
CASSQASGPYNEQFF
>NA|NA|TRBJ2-7|TRBV27
TGTGCCAGCAGTTTTCCCGAGACAGCACACGAGCAGTACTTC
CASSFPETAHEQYF
>NA|TRBD1|TRBJ2-1|TRBV28
TGTGCCAGCAGTACCGGGACAGGATTCTACAATGAGCAGTTCTTC
CASSTGTGFYNEQFF
>few|NA|TRBJ2-5|TRBV10-3
TGTGCCATCAGTGATACGTACCAAGAGACCCAGTACTTC
CAISDTYQETQYF
>few|TRBD2|TRBJ2-1|TRBV27
TGTGCCGTCGGACTAGCGATCGGGAATGAGCAGTTCTTC
CAVGLAIGNEQFF
>many|TRBD2|TRBJ2-3|TRBV20-1
TGCAGCGTCCTCAACCTGCTAGCGGGAGCAGATACGCAGTATTTT
CSVLNLLAGADTQYF
>NA|NA|TRBJ2-7|TRBV19
TGTGCCAGTAGTCGTTCCCCCGAATACGAGCAGTACTTC
CASSRSPEYEQYF
>few|NA|TRBJ2-1|TRBV5-1
TGCGCCAGCAGCTTGGAACCGGGGTATGAGCAGTTCTTC
CASSLEPGYEQFF
>many|NA|TRBJ2-5|TRBV29-1
TGCAGCGTTGATTATCTGAGGGTGAGGGGTCAAGAGACCCAGTACTTC
CSVDYLRVRGQETQYF
>NA|TRBD2|TRBJ2-1|TRBV20-1
TGCAGTGCCCCGCTAACCGGACTAGCGTACCATGAGCAGTTCTTC
CSAPLTGLAYHEQFF
>many|NA|TRBJ2-7|TRBV29-1
TGCAGCGTCCATCCGGGTGTTGGTTACGAGCAGTACTTC
CSVHPGVGYEQYF
>few|NA|TRBJ2-7|TRBV3-1
TGTGCCAGCAGCCGCAACTCCCCGCTGCCTTTGGCCTACGAGCAGTACTTC
CASSRNSPLPLAYEQYF
>NA|NA|TRBJ2-1|TRBV7-6
TGTGCCAGCAGTTCCATCCGGCCGGAGAGCAATGAGCAGTTCTTC
CASSSIRPESNEQFF
>NA|NA|TRBJ2-4|TRBV12-3/TRBV12-4
TGTGCCAGCAGTCCCGACACAAATTACATTCAGTACTTC
CASSPDTNYIQYF
>few|TRBD1|TRBJ1-2|TRBV15
TGTGCCACCAGCAGAGATCTAGTGGCCAGGGGGGTCGGCTACACCTTC
CATSRDLVARGVGYTF
>NA|NA|TRBJ1-2|TRBV30
TGTGCCTGGAGCGCAGGTCAGGGCCTAGTCTATGGCTACACCTTC
CAWSAGQGLVYGYTF
>NA|TRBD2|TRBJ2-5|TRBV20-1
TGCAGTGCTAGAGTCGGGACTAGCGGGAGAGAGACCCAGTACTTC
CSARVGTSGRETQYF
>NA|NA|TRBJ1-1|TRBV27
TGTGCCAGCAGTTTAAGGCAGACCATCACTGAAGCTTTCTTT
CASSLRQTITEAFF
>many|NA|TRBJ2-7|TRBV28
TGTGCCAGCAGAAAACTTTCACCCTCCTACGAGCAGTACTTC
CASRKLSPSYEQYF
>many|NA|TRBJ2-5|TRBV4-1
TGCGCCAGCAGCCACAACGGCAGACTAGAGACCCAGTACTTC
CASSHNGRLETQYF
>NA|NA|TRBJ2-1|TRBV10-3
TGTGCCATCAGTGACGGGGAGTTGGTTGGCAATGAGCAGTTCTTC
CAISDGELVGNEQFF
>NA|NA|TRBJ1-4|TRBV6-1
TGTGCCAGCGCCTATTCCGCATCACTATCCCAGGGGGAAAAACTGTTTTTT
CASAYSASLSQGEKLFF
>few|NA|TRBJ2-3|TRBV5-1
TGCGCCAGCAGCGGTTACACAGATACGCAGTATTTT
CASSGYTDTQYF
>few|NA|TRBJ2-2|TRBV12-3/TRBV12-4
TGTGCCAGCGCAGCCCTGGGTCTGGGGGAGCTGTTTTTT
CASAALGLGELFF
>NA|TRBD2|TRBJ2-7|TRBV28
TGTGCCAGCACCCCGAGGACCCTAGCGGGAGAGAACGAGCAGTACTTC
CASTPRTLAGENEQYF
>few|NA|TRBJ2-5|TRBV29-1
TGCAGCGTTGCTCCAGGGACCCAAGAGACCCAGTACTTC
CSVAPGTQETQYF
>NA|TRBD2|TRBJ2-2|TRBV12-3/TRBV12-4
TGTGCCAGCAGTACACCAGGACTAGCGGCGAACACCGGGGAGCTGTTTTTT
CASSTPGLAANTGELFF
>many|TRBD2|TRBJ2-1|TRBV5-1
TGCGCCAGCAGCCCCGGACTAGCGGGGTACTACAATGAGCAGTTCTTC
CASSPGLAGYYNEQFF
>many|NA|TRBJ2-1|TRBV20-1
TGCAGTGCCACCCCACCATTTGGGGGATTTAATGAGCAGTTCTTC
CSATPPFGGFNEQFF
>NA|NA|TRBJ2-7|TRBV4-1
TGCGCCAGCAGCCCTGGCCCTATAGGAGACGAGCAGTACTTC
CASSPGPIGDEQYF
>NA|TRBD2|TRBJ2-1|TRBV20-1
TGCAGTGCCCCCCGGGGGGGGACGTCCTCCTACAATGAGCAGTTCTTC
CSAPRGGTSSYNEQFF
>NA|NA|TRBJ2-6|TRBV19
TGTGCCAGTAGTATTTTCGGCTCTGGGGCCAACGTCCTGACTTTC
CASSIFGSGANVLTF
>few|NA|TRBJ1-5|TRBV30
TGTGCCTGGACCCGCTCGGACAGTAATCAGCCCCAGCATTTT
CAWTRSDSNQPQHF
>NA|TRBD1|TRBJ2-3|TRBV15
TGTGCCACCAGCTGGGACAGGGTAGCAGATACGCAGTATTTT
CATSWDRVADTQYF
>NA|NA|TRBJ1-1|TRBV12-3/TRBV12-4
TGTGCCAGCAGTACAACCTCAGGGGTCACTGAAGCTTTCTTT
CASSTTSGVTEAFF
>many|NA|TRBJ2-2|TRBV4-2
TGTGCCAGCAGCCAAGTTGCCGGGACTCAGAACACCGGGGAGCTGTTTTTT
CASSQVAGTQNTGELFF
>many|TRBD1|TRBJ2-1|TRBV5-1
TGCGCCAGCAGCTTGTGGACAGGGCCCAACAATGAGCAGTTCTTC
CASSLWTGPNNEQFF
>NA|NA|TRBJ2-3|TRBV29-1
TGCAGCGGAATAACAGCGGGTCCCCTTACTAGCACAGATACGCAGTATTTT
CSGITAGPLTSTDTQYF
>NA|TRBD1|TRBJ1-1|TRBV12-3/TRBV12-4
TGTGCCAGCAGTCCCGGGACAGGGGGCCAAGCTTTCTTT
CASSPGTGGQAFF
>NA|TRBD2|TRBJ2-3|TRBV20-1
TGCAGTGCTAGAGCCGCGGGACTAGCGGGAGGACGCACAGATACGCAGTATTTT
CSARAAGLAGGRTDTQYF
>many|TRBD2|TRBJ2-7|TRBV20-1
TGCAGTGCTAGCCCCCTAGCGGGAGTCTACGAGCAGTACTTC
CSASPLAGVYEQYF
>few|NA|TRBJ1-6|TRBV20-1
TGCAGTGCTAGCGAGCAGGTCGGCTCACCCCTCCACTTT
CSASEQVGSPLHF
>few|NA|TRBJ2-3|TRBV6-1
TGTGCCAGCAGAGCAGGAATTCTTAGCACAGATACGCAGTATTTT
CASRAGILSTDTQYF
>many|NA|TRBJ1-2|TRBV5-1
TGCGCCAGCAGCTTTACAGGGTATGGCTACACCTTC
CASSFTGYGYTF
>many|TRBD2|TRBJ2-2|TRBV6-5
TGTGCCAGCAGTTACTCAACTAGCGGGAGATCGAACACCGGGGAGCTGTTTTTT
CASSYSTSGRSNTGELFF
>NA|NA|TRBJ2-1|TRBV7-7
TGTGCCAGCAGCTTAGATTCCCGGACTCAGCAGTTCTTC
CASSLDSRTQQFF
>many|NA|TRBJ2-7|TRBV12-3/TRBV12-4
TGTGCCAGCAGTTTTTACCAGCATTCCTACGAGCAGTACTTC
CASSFYQHSYEQYF
>NA|TRBD2|TRBJ2-1|TRBV5-1
TGCGCCAGCAGCTTGGTCTCAGCGGGAAGCTCCTACAATGAGCAGTTCTTC
CASSLVSAGSSYNEQFF